This T cell receptor beta chain is from a study of cytomegalovirus exposure and HLA in healthy donors. At the level of the study: In an earlier analysis, around 120 million unique TCR beta sequences were found from some 170 million T cells. Broader study findings: In a later analysis, a missense DCLRE1C variant was linked to TCR beta V- and J-gene trimming. Earlier findings revealed that most TCR beta V segments proved productive either about 87% or about 30% of the time. The study listed under 200 cytomegalovirus-associated TCR beta chains.

The CDR3 spans 17 residues. Trimming stripped 0 bases from V and 4 bases from J, with 18 bases between. Germline CDR1 KGHSH, CDR2 LQKENI. On this clone itself: As yet, its antigen is unknown.

The PCR ran on 60 Vbeta and 13 Jbeta primers. The protocol was immunoSEQ multiplex PCR, while the TCRdb copy is restricted to in-frame clones and leaves out a portion. The sample includes fewer than 200,000 clones, 65% to 80% seen only once; the top ten take about 0.72%. Sequenced input: PBMCs. The clonotype was recovered from a woman in her thirties or forties in good health and CMV-seronegative. The chain carries TRBV18 and TRBJ1-2; D uncertain. The CDR3 protein is CASSPPIGLQTFYGYTF. CDR3 nucleotides: TGTGCCAGCTCACCACCGATCGGCTTACAGACGTTCTATGGCTACACCTTC.